This TCR beta chain was documented in a study of T cell changes during pregnancy in multiple sclerosis. This CDR3 has 10 residues. V was shortened by 2 bases and J by 12 bases, with 7 bases between the two germline ends. CDR1 is KGHSH, CDR2 LQKENI, per germline. Sequencing was performed with immunoSEQ multiplex PCR; in TCRdb, only in-frame clones are kept and a portion is missing. The repertoire includes some 43,000 clones, roughly 90% of them detected once, and 1.5% sits in the top ten. This clone has just a few counts. The receptor was derived from a female donor in good health, enrolled as a control in a pregnancy study. Material: peripheral blood, obtained in the first trimester of pregnancy. This sequence joins TRBV18 and TRBJ1-1; the D is unclear. CDR3 coding DNA: TGTGCCAGCTCACCAAAATCTTCTTTCTTT. This sequence encodes CASSPKSSFF. The complete variable domain, with remaining parts taken from reference TRBV18 and TRBJ1-1, reads NAGVMQNPRHLVRRRGQEARLRCSPMKGHSHVYWYRQLPEEGLKFMVYLQKENIIDESGMPKERFSAEFPKEGPSILRIQQVVRGDSAAYFCASSPKSSFFGQGTRLTVV.